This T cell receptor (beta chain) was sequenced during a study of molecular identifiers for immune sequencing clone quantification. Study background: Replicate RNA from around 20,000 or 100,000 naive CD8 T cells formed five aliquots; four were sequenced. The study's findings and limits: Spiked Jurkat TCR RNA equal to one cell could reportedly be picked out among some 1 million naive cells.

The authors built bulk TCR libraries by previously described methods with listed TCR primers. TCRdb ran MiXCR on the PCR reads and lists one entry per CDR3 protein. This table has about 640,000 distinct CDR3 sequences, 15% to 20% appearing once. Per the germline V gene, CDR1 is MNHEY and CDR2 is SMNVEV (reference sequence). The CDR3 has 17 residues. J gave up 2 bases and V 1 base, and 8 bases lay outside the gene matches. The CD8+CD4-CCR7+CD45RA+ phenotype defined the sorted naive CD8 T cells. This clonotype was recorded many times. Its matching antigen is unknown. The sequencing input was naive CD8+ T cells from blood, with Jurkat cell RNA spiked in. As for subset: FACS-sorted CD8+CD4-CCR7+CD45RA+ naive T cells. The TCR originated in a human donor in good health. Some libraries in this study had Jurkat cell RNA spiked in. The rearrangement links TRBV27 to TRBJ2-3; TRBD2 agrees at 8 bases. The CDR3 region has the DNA TGTGCCAGCAGTTTATTCCTAGTTAGCGGGGTCACAGATACGCAGTATTTT. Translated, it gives CASSLFLVSGVTDTQYF.